This TCR beta chain is from a study of CD8 T cells in ankylosing spondylitis. Trimming cost V 6 bases and J 3 bases; bases outside gene matches: 7. CDR3 size: 14 residues. Germline CDR1 reads LGHDT; CDR2 reads YNNKEL (reference sequence). This clonotype came up a few times. Researchers built TCR beta libraries using quantitative 5'-RACE with molecular barcodes. TCRdb re-analysed the 5' RACE reads in MiXCR, keeping a single row per CDR3 protein. In the table there are approximately 300,000 distinct CDR3 sequences, around 21% of which are singletons. The sequence was collected from a female donor with ankylosing spondylitis or in good health (not recorded which). The J gene is TRBJ1-2, the V gene TRBV3-1; 7 nucleotides agree with TRBD1. Sequences were obtained from blood, either unsorted or a sorted T cell fraction (not recorded which). The DNA for the CDR3 is TGTGCCAGCAGACCACAAGGGGGCGACTATGGCTACACCTTC. Its translation: CASRPQGGDYGYTF.